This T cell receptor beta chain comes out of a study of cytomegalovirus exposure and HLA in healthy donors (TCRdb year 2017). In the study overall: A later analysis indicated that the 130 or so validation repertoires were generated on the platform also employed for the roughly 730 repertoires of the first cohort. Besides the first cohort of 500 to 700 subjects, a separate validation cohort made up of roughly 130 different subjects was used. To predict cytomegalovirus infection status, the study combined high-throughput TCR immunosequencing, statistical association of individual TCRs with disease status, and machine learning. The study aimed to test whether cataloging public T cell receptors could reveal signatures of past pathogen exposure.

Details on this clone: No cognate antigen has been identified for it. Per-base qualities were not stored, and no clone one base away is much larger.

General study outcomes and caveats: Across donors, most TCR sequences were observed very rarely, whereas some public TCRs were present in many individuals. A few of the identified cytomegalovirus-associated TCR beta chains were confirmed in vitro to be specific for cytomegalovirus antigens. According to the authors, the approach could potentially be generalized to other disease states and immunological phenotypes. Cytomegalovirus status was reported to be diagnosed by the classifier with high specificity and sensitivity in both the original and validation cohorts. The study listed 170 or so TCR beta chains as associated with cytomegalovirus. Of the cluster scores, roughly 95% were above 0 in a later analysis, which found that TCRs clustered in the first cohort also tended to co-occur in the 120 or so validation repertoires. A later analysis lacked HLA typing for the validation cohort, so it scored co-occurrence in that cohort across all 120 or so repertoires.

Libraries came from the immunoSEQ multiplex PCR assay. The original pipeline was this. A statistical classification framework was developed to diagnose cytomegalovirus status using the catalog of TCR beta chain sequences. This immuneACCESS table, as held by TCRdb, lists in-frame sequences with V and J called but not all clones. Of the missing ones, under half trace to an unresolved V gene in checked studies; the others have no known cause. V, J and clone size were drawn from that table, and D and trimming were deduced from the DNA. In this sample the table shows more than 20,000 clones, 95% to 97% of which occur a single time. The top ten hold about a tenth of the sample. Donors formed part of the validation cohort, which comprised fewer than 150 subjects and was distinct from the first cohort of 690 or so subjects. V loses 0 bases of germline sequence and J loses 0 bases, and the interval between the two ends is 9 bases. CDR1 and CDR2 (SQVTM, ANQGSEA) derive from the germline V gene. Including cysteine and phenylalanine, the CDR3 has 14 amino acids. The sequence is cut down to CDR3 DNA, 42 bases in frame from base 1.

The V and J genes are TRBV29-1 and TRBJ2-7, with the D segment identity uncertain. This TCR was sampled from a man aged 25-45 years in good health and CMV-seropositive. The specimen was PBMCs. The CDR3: CSVEEPWSSYEQYF. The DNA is TGCAGCGTTGAAGAACCGTGGAGCTCCTACGAGCAGTACTTC.